Presented here are 12 T cell receptor beta chains from one specimen sequenced in a study of blood T cell repertoires in COVID-19. Using immunoSEQ multiplex PCR, the repertoire was profiled, and TCRdb retains in-frame clones only, with some absent. The sample has about 14,000 clones, more than 80% seen once. Sequenced sample: peripheral blood. These receptor sequences come from a human donor in a cohort sampled during active COVID-19.

This clone came up once. The chain recombines TRBV19 with TRBJ2-7, with D possibly matching TRBD1 (5 bases). The CDR3 extends over 15 amino acids. From germline, CDR1 is LNHDA and CDR2 SQIVND (reference sequence). Trimming took off 3 bases at V and 5 bases at J, with 17 bases between the two ends. CDR3 residues: CASSITDRGLHEQYF. The CDR3 region has the DNA TGTGCCAGTAGTATTACTGACAGAGGATTACACGAGCAGTACTTC.

This clone has more than one count but fewer than ten. This chain joins TRBV27 and TRBJ1-2; 7 bases are a match to TRBD1. This CDR3 is built from 15 residues. CDR1 and CDR2 from the germline V gene are MNHEY and SMNVEV (reference sequence). The trim removed 6 bases at V and 4 bases at J, leaving 11 bases unmatched. The CDR3 nucleotides read TGTGCCAGCAGCATAAGACAGGGAATTTCCTATGGCTACACCTTC. It specifies CASSIRQGISYGYTF.

This rearrangement joins TRBV3-1 (or the pseudogene TRBV3-2) to TRBJ1-1; TRBD1 is a possible D gene (5 bases). This CDR3 is 15 amino acids long. V was cut by 6 bases and J by 1 base, with 15 bases left in between. Germline values: CDR1 LGHDT, CDR2 YNNKEL (reference sequence). The chain's CDR3 is CASSPSGAPNTEAFF. The CDR3 bases are TGTGCCAGCAGTCCAAGCGGGGCTCCGAACACTGAAGCTTTCTTT.

V gene TRBV21-1 combines with J gene TRBJ1-2; TRBD1, the table's D call, lacks a check against the DNA. TRBV21-1 corresponds to a pseudogene. The CDR3 loop spans 13 amino acids. For the CDR3, the DNA is TGTGCCAGCCGGGACAGCCCTAACTATGGCTACACCTTC. Protein: CASRDSPNYGYTF.

V usage is TRBV29-1 and J usage is TRBJ1-1; D gene ambiguous. CDR3 length: 12 amino acids. CDR1 SQVTM and CDR2 ANQGSEA come from the germline V gene. V lost 3 bases to trimming and J lost 10 bases, with 15 bases between them. CDR3 amino acids: CSVDGDFEGAFF. CDR3 DNA: TGCAGCGTTGACGGAGACTTCGAAGGAGCTTTCTTT.

The V gene is TRBV10-3, the J gene TRBJ1-3; D gene unclear. V lost 7 bases, J lost 4 bases, and 14 bases lay in between. Germline V gene data show CDR1 as ENHRY and CDR2 as SYGVKD. The CDR3 extends over 14 amino acids. CDR3 coding DNA: TGTGCCATCATCCCGGGAACAGACGGAAACACCATATATTTT. Translation: CAIIPGTDGNTIYF.

The rearrangement uses TRBV10-3 and TRBJ2-5, with D possibly TRBD2 on 6 matching bases. Germline CDR1 ENHRY, CDR2 SYGVKD. With 0 bases removed from V and 5 bases from J, the gap between germline ends came to 13 bases. This CDR3 contains 15 residues. The CDR3 sequence is CAISESSGSRETQYF. In DNA form, the CDR3 reads TGTGCCATCAGTGAGTCGAGCGGGTCTAGGGAGACCCAGTACTTC.

J is TRBJ1-1 and V is TRBV11-2, with 8 bases identical to TRBD1. Looked up from germline, CDR1 is SGHAT and CDR2 is FQNNGV. Unmatched junction bases numbered 4, after V lost 2 bases and J lost 5 bases. The CDR3 is 14 residues long. CDR3 bases: TGTGCCAGCAGCTTACAGGGGGCAAGGACTGAAGCTTTCTTT. This gives the protein CASSLQGARTEAFF. The variable domain in full, with the rest retrieved from reference TRBV11-2 and TRBJ1-1, is EAGVAQSPRYKIIEKRQSVAFWCNPISGHATLYWYQQILGQGPKLLIQFQNNGVVDDSQLPKDRFSAERLKGVDSTLKIQPAKLEDSAVYLCASSLQGARTEAFFGQGTRLTVV.

This clone appeared a few times. CDR3 sequence: CASSPTGQYTDTQYF. The DNA for the CDR3 is TGCGCCAGCAGCCCAACGGGACAATACACAGATACGCAGTATTTT. The rearrangement uses TRBV5-1 and TRBJ2-3, with D tentatively TRBD1 (6 bases). The CDR3 contains 15 residues. The ends were cut back, 4 bases at V and 2 bases at J, with 14 bases in the middle. The germline V gene encodes CDR1 SGHRS and CDR2 YFSETQ.

CDR3 region: CASSLVTGVTEAFF. The CDR3 bases are TGTGCCAGCAGCTTGGTTACGGGGGTCACTGAAGCTTTCTTT. The chain recombines TRBV5-8 with TRBJ1-1, with D possibly TRBD1 on 5 matching bases. The CDR3 is made up of 14 amino acids. The V end lost 0 bases, the J end lost 4 bases, and 10 bases lay between the germline ends. CDR1 is SGHTS and CDR2 is YDEGEE in the germline V gene.

The rearrangement uses TRBV9 and TRBJ1-1; D call uncertain. This CDR3 region has 14 residues. CDR1 is SGDLS, CDR2 YYNGEE, per germline. Trimming removed 4 bases from V and 5 bases from J, with 15 bases in between. The CDR3 loop reads CASSPHVGETEAFF. The CDR3, as DNA: TGTGCCAGCAGCCCCCATGTTGGGGAGACTGAAGCTTTCTTT.

V is TRBV6-2 or TRBV6-3 and J is TRBJ2-1, with 10 bases identical to TRBD1. The J segment lost 7 bases and the V segment lost 5 bases, leaving 8 bases of the junction unmatched. CDR1 and CDR2 (germline): MNHEY, SVGEGT. The CDR3 is 15 amino acids. The CDR3 sequence is CASSTAGQGNNEQFF. DNA of the CDR3: TGTGCCAGCAGTACGGCGGGACAGGGGAATAATGAGCAGTTCTTC.